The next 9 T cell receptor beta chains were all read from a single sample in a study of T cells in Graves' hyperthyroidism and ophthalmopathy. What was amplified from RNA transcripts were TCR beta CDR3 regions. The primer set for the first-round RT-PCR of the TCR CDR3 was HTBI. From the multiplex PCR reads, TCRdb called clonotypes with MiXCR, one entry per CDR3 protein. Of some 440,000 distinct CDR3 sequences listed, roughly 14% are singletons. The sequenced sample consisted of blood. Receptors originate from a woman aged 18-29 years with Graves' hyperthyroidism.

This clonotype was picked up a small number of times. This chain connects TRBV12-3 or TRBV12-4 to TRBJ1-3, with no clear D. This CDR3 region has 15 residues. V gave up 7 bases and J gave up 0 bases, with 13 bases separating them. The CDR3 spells CASTKTVLSGNTIYF. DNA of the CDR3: TGTGCCAGCACCAAAACAGTTCTCTCTGGAAACACCATATATTTT.

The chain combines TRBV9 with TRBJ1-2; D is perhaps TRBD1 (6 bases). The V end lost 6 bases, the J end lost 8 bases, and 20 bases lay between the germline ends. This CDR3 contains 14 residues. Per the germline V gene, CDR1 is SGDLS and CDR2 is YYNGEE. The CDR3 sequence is CASTRTASHGGYTF. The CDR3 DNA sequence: TGTGCCAGCACACGGACAGCCTCCCATGGGGGCTACACCTTC.

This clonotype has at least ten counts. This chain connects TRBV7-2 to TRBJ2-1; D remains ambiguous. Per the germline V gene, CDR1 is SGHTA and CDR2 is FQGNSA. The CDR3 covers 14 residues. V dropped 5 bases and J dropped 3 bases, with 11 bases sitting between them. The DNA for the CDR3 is TGTGCCAGCAGCGCGGTATCACTCTACAATGAGCAGTTCTTC. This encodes CASSAVSLYNEQFF.

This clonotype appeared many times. CDR3 in DNA: TGTGCCAGCAGTCCCTGGACTAGCGGGAGGGCCAAAAATGTCGGGGAGCTGTTTTTT. Translation gives CASSPWTSGRAKNVGELFF. The V gene is TRBV6-2 or TRBV6-3, the J gene TRBJ2-2; TRBD2 agrees at 15 bases. With 5 bases clipped from V and 7 bases from J, the junction kept 14 bases outside the gene matches. CDR1 is MNHEY and CDR2 is SVGEGT in the germline V gene. The CDR3 spans 19 residues.

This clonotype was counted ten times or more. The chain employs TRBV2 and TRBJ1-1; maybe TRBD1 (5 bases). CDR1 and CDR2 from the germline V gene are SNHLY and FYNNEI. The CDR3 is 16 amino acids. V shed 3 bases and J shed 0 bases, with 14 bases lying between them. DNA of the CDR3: TGTGCCAGCAGTGACGCAAAGGACACGGTGAACACTGAAGCTTTCTTT. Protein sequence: CASSDAKDTVNTEAFF. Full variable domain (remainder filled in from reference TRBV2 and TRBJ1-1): EPEVTQTPSHQVTQMGQEVILRCVPISNHLYFYWYRQILGQKVEFLVSFYNNEISEKSEIFDDQFSVERPDGSNFTLKIRSTKLEDSAMYFCASSDAKDTVNTEAFFGQGTRLTVV.

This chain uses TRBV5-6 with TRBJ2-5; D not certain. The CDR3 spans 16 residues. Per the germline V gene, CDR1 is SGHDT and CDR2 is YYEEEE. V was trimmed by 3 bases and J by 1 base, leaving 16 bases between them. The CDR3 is CASSSHPTWSQETQYF. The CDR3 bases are TGTGCCAGCAGCTCCCACCCAACATGGAGCCAAGAGACCCAGTACTTC.

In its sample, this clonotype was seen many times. CDR3 sequence: CASSLATGAAYNEQFF. In nucleotides, the CDR3 is TGTGCCAGCAGCTTAGCAACCGGGGCCGCCTACAATGAGCAGTTCTTC. The gene calls are TRBV7-9 and TRBJ2-1; D assignment may be TRBD1 or TRBD2 (5 bases each). Looked up from germline, CDR1 is SEHNR and CDR2 is FQNEAQ (reference sequence). Trimming cost V 0 bases and J 2 bases, with 11 bases left between them. The CDR3 spans 16 residues.

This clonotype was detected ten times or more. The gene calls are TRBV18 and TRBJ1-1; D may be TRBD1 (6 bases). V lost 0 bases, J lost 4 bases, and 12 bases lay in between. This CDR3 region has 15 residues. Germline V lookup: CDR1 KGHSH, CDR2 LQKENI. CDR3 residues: CASSPPGGEGTEAFF. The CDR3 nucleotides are TGTGCCAGCTCACCACCGGGGGGCGAGGGCACTGAAGCTTTCTTT.

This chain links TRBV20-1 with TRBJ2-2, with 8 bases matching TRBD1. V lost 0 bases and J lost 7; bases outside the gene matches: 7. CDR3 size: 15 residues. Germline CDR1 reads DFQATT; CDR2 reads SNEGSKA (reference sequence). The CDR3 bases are TGCAGTGCTAGAGATGGGACAGGAACGGACGGGGAGCTGTTTTTT. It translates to CSARDGTGTDGELFF.